The rows below give T cell receptor beta chains drawn from one sample of a study of shared clonotypes between healthy human individuals. Assay: immunoSEQ multiplex PCR; the TCRdb copy retains only in-frame clones and omits some. Of approximately 2.1 million clones in the sample, 80% to 95% were seen once. Sample: naive CD4+ T cells from PBMCs. These receptor sequences come from a man between 18 and 29 years old in good health. Some clones in this sample may be carry-over from other donors' samples. Both conserved end residues are part of each CDR3. A D gene is named only where the DNA matches it firmly. Expanded clones get a size class; other rows say once, few or many, or leave the size out.

CDR3	DNA	D	size	V	J
CASSGSGRTDTQYF	TGTGCCAGCAGCGGTAGCGGGAGAACAGATACGCAGTATTTT	TRBD2	.	TRBV9	TRBJ2-3
CATTTGTGANTEAFF	TGTGCCACCACCACTGGGACAGGGGCGAACACTGAAGCTTTCTTT	TRBD1	.	TRBV15	TRBJ1-1
CASSDGPGAKLFF	TGTGCCAGCAGTGACGGTCCGGGGGCAAAACTGTTTTTT	.	.	TRBV6-4	TRBJ1-4
CASRPGSGNYNEQFF	TGTGCCAGCAGACCGGGTAGCGGCAATTACAATGAGCAGTTCTTC	.	.	TRBV28	TRBJ2-1
CASSLGSGLKREQFF	TGCGCCAGCAGCTTGGGGTCGGGACTAAAGAGGGAGCAGTTCTTC	TRBD2	.	TRBV5-1	TRBJ2-1
CASRFYADTQYF	TGCGCCAGCAGATTCTATGCAGATACGCAGTATTTT	.	.	TRBV5-1	TRBJ2-3
CASRPSGGTGGTGELFF	TGTGCCAGCAGGCCCTCGGGAGGGACAGGAGGGACCGGGGAGCTGTTTTTT	.	once	TRBV25-1	TRBJ2-2
CASSTGQGTQPQHF	TGTGCCAGTAGTACAGGACAGGGGACTCAGCCCCAGCATTTT	TRBD1	.	TRBV19	TRBJ1-5
CASSLAGGSTDTQYF	TGTGCCAGCAGCTTAGCAGGGGGGAGCACAGATACGCAGTATTTT	.	.	TRBV7-6	TRBJ2-3
CASTRQGEDNSPLHF	TGTGCCAGCACCCGCCAGGGAGAGGATAATTCACCCCTCCACTTT	.	.	TRBV5-6	TRBJ1-6
CASSYSGANTEAFF	TGTGCCAGCAGTTACTCGGGGGCGAACACTGAAGCTTTCTTT	.	.	TRBV6-5	TRBJ1-1
CASSKDRSSSYNEQFF	TGCGCCAGCAGCAAGGACAGGTCTTCCTCCTACAATGAGCAGTTCTTC	TRBD1	.	TRBV5-1	TRBJ2-1
CASTSPGLAPYNEQFF	TGTGCCAGCACTTCCCCCGGACTAGCGCCATACAATGAGCAGTTCTTC	TRBD2	.	TRBV27	TRBJ2-1
CASSTTLTSSTDTQYF	TGTGCCAGCAGCACGACTCTCACTTCTAGCACAGATACGCAGTATTTT	.	.	TRBV7-2	TRBJ2-3
CASSLDGTGAKQYF	TGCGCCAGCAGCTTGGACGGGACAGGGGCCAAGCAGTACTTC	TRBD1	once	TRBV5-1	TRBJ2-7
CALQMAGVSGDTQYF	TGTGCCCTGCAAATGGCGGGAGTCTCGGGAGATACGCAGTATTTT	TRBD2	few	TRBV15	TRBJ2-3
CASIKEGASNTEAFF	TGTGCCAGCATTAAAGAGGGGGCCAGCAACACTGAAGCTTTCTTT	TRBD1	.	TRBV2	TRBJ1-1
CASSTRGDALERGGQFF	TGTGCCAGCAGCACCAGGGGGGATGCCCTTGAGCGAGGGGGGCAGTTCTTC	.	.	TRBV5-4	TRBJ2-1
CASSTRNAEAFF	TGTGCCAGCAGCACCCGCAACGCTGAAGCTTTCTTT	.	.	TRBV28	TRBJ1-1
CASSYGGKETQYF	TGTGCCAGTTCCTACGGGGGGAAAGAGACCCAGTACTTC	TRBD2	.	TRBV9	TRBJ2-5
CASSSGPPLETQYF	TGTGCCAGCAGCTCAGGCCCCCCCCTAGAGACCCAGTACTTC	.	.	TRBV7-9	TRBJ2-5
CASSLTELQGAETQYF	TGCGCCAGCAGCTTAACCGAACTACAGGGGGCAGAGACCCAGTACTTC	TRBD1	.	TRBV5-1	TRBJ2-5
CASSSPGTIRNTEAFF	TGTGCCAGCAGTTCCCCCGGGACCATAAGGAACACTGAAGCTTTCTTT	.	.	TRBV28	TRBJ1-1
CSVQQEAEKLFF	TGCAGCGTTCAGCAGGAGGCGGAAAAACTGTTTTTT	.	.	TRBV29-1	TRBJ1-4
CASSTRTSGGSYEQYF	TGTGCCAGCAGCACCCGGACTAGCGGGGGCTCCTACGAGCAGTACTTC	TRBD2	.	TRBV11-2	TRBJ2-7
CSVGTHSTGELFF	TGCAGCGTTGGGACCCACAGCACCGGGGAGCTGTTTTTT	.	.	TRBV29-1	TRBJ2-2
CASSRGQGAFGYEQYF	TGCGCCAGCAGCAGGGGACAGGGGGCGTTTGGGTACGAGCAGTACTTC	TRBD1	.	TRBV5-1	TRBJ2-7
CASSLDRDEQFF	TGCGCCAGCAGCTTGGACAGGGATGAGCAGTTCTTC	.	.	TRBV5-1	TRBJ2-1
CASSGGASPWDTQYF	TGTGCCAGCAGCGGGGGGGCCTCCCCCTGGGATACGCAGTATTTT	.	.	TRBV9	TRBJ2-3
CASSRDGYTF	TGTGCCAGTAGCAGGGATGGCTACACCTTC	.	.	TRBV19	TRBJ1-2
CASLERGLNTEAFF	TGTGCCAGCCTAGAGAGAGGGCTGAACACTGAAGCTTTCTTT	.	.	TRBV6-1	TRBJ1-1
CASSPSGRTDYNEQFF	TGTGCCAGTAGTCCTAGCGGGAGGACTGATTACAATGAGCAGTTCTTC	TRBD2	once	TRBV19	TRBJ2-1
CASSQEGLSNTGELFF	TGCGCCAGCAGCCAAGAGGGACTGTCGAACACCGGGGAGCTGTTTTTT	.	once	TRBV4-1	TRBJ2-2
CASSPRESNTEAFF	TGTGCCAGCAGCCCTCGGGAATCGAACACTGAAGCTTTCTTT	.	.	TRBV7-8	TRBJ1-1
CASSIVAAETQYF	TGTGCCAGTAGTATAGTAGCCGCAGAGACCCAGTACTTC	.	.	TRBV19	TRBJ2-5
CAISESIGVSKTDYGYTF	TGTGCCATCAGTGAGTCGATAGGGGTATCCAAGACTGATTATGGCTACACCTTC	.	.	TRBV10-3	TRBJ1-2
CASSPLRVESRYEQYF	TGTGCCAGCAGTCCGCTTAGGGTCGAGTCACGCTACGAGCAGTACTTC	.	.	TRBV28	TRBJ2-7
CASSLGPGGMSGNTIYF	TGTGCCAGCAGCTTAGGTCCAGGGGGCATGTCTGGAAACACCATATATTTT	TRBD1	.	TRBV11-2	TRBJ1-3
CASSLFRINRQSHSELFF	TGTGCCAGCAGCTTGTTCCGGATCAACCGACAGTCCCACTCGGAGCTGTTTTTT	.	.	TRBV7-3	TRBJ2-2
CASSGTSGRPSTDTQYF	TGTGCCAGCAGCGGGACTAGCGGGAGACCTAGCACAGATACGCAGTATTTT	TRBD2	.	TRBV9	TRBJ2-3
CASNVGSGRGPQETQYF	TGTGCCAGCAACGTAGGTAGCGGGAGAGGTCCCCAAGAGACCCAGTACTTC	TRBD2	.	TRBV9	TRBJ2-5
CASSAPLAASSYNEQFF	TGTGCCAGCAGCGCGCCCTTAGCGGCGAGCTCCTACAATGAGCAGTTCTTC	.	.	TRBV9	TRBJ2-1
CAWSRGAGDQETQYF	TGTGCCTGGAGTCGCGGGGCGGGGGACCAAGAGACCCAGTACTTC	TRBD2	.	TRBV30	TRBJ2-5
CASSVAGTGLETQYF	TGTGCCAGCAGCGTAGCGGGGACAGGCTTGGAGACCCAGTACTTC	TRBD1	.	TRBV9	TRBJ2-5
CASSLASSGIDEQFF	TGTGCCAGCAGCTTAGCGTCTAGCGGGATCGATGAGCAGTTCTTC	TRBD2	.	TRBV7-3	TRBJ2-1
CASSLEGVQHGYTF	TGTGCCAGCAGCTTAGAAGGGGTACAGCATGGCTACACCTTC	.	once	TRBV7-8	TRBJ1-2
CASSLVPPSSSGANVLTF	TGTGCCAGCAGCTTAGTTCCCCCTAGCTCCTCTGGGGCCAACGTCCTGACTTTC	.	once	TRBV7-2	TRBJ2-6
CASSLGDRGNTIYF	TGTGCCAGCAGCTTGGGGGACAGGGGAAACACCATATATTTT	TRBD1	once	TRBV5-6	TRBJ1-3
CASSLPGTVNTEAFF	TGTGCCAGCAGTTTACCCGGGACTGTGAACACTGAAGCTTTCTTT	.	.	TRBV28	TRBJ1-1
CASGLVLGTSSYNEQFF	TGTGCTAGTGGTTTGGTACTGGGGACCAGCTCCTACAATGAGCAGTTCTTC	.	.	TRBV12-5	TRBJ2-1
CASSFTGEVGNQPQHF	TGTGCCAGCAGTTTTACAGGGGAGGTTGGCAATCAGCCCCAGCATTTT	TRBD1	.	TRBV28	TRBJ1-5
CASSASGSGDTQYF	TGTGCCAGCAGTGCCAGCGGGAGCGGGGATACGCAGTATTTT	TRBD2	.	TRBV25-1	TRBJ2-3
CATSGGSGRGTDTQYF	TGCGCCACCTCGGGGGGTAGCGGGAGAGGAACAGATACGCAGTATTTT	TRBD2	.	TRBV5-1	TRBJ2-3
CASSRGTASYEQYF	TGCGCCAGCAGTCGGGGAACAGCCTCCTACGAGCAGTACTTC	.	.	TRBV5-1	TRBJ2-7